The sequence of this TCR beta chain was determined in a study of cytomegalovirus exposure and HLA in healthy donors. Study-wide results and caveats: A likely sequencing artifact accounted for one observed cluster of highly shared sequence variants.

This clone was seen a handful of times. Its antigen is not identified. Germline V gives CDR1 MNHEY, CDR2 SVGAGI. The CDR3 length is 15 residues. With 7 bases removed from V and 3 bases from J, the gap between germline ends came to 15 bases. In the PCR, 60 Vbeta and 13 Jbeta primers were used. TCRdb keeps only in-frame clones here, not all; method: immunoSEQ multiplex PCR. The sample yields about 150,000 clones, roughly 87% seen once. The chain is built from TRBV6-5 and TRBJ2-2, with D possibly matching TRBD2 (6 bases). What was sequenced was PBMCs. This sequence was found in a man aged 30 to 45 in good health and CMV-seropositive. The DNA of the CDR3 is TGTGCCAGCAAGCTAGCGCCCGTGGACACCGGGGAGCTGTTTTTT. This sequence encodes CASKLAPVDTGELFF.